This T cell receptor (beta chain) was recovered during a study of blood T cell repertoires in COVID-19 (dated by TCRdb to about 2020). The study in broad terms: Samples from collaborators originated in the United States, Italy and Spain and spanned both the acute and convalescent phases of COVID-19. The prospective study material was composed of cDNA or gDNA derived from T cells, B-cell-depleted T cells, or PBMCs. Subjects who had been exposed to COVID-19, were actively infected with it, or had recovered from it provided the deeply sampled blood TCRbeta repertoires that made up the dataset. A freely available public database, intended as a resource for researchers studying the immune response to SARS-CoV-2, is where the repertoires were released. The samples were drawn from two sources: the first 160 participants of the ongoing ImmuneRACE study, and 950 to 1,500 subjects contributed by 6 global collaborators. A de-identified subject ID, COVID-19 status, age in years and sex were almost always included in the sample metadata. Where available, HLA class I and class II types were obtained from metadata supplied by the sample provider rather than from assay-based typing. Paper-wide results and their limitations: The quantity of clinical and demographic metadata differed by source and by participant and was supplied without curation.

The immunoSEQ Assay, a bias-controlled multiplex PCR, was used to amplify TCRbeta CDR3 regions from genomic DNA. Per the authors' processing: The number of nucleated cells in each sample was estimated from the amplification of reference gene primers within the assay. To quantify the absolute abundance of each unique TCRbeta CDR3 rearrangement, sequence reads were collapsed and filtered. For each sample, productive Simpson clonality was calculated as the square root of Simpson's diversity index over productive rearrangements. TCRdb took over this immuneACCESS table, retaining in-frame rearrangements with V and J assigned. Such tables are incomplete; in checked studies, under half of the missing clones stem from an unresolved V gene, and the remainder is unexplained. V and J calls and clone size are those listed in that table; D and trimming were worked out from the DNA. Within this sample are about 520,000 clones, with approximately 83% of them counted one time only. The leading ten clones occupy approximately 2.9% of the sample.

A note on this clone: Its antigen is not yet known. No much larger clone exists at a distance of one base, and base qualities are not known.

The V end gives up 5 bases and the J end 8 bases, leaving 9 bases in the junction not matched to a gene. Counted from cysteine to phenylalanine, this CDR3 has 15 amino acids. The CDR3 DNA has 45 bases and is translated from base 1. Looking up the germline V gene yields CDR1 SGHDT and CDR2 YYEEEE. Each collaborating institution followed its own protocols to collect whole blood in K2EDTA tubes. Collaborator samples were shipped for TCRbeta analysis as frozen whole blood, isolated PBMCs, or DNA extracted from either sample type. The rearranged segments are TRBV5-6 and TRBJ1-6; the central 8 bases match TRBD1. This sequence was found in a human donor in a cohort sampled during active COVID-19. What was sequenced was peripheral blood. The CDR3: CASRQLDRGDSPLHF. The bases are TGTGCCAGCAGGCAGCTCGACAGGGGAGATTCACCCCTCCACTTT.